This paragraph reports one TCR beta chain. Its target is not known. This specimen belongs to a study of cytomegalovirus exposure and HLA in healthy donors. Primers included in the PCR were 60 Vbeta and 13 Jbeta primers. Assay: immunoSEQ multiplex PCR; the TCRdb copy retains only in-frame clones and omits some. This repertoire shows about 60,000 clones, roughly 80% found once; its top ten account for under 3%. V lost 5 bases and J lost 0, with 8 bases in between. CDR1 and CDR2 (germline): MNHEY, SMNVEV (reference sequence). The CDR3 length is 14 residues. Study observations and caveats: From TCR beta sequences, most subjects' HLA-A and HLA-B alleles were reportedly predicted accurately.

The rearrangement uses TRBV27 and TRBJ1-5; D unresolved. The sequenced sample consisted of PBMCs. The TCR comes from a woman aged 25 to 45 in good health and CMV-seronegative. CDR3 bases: TGTGCCAGCAGTCCCAGTTATAGCAATCAGCCCCAGCATTTT. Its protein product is CASSPSYSNQPQHF.